This entry describes one T cell receptor (beta chain). Its antigen is not identified. The donors were healthy bone marrow donors. This sample stems from a study of cytomegalovirus exposure and HLA in healthy donors. Findings of the study overall: CMV serostatus was the only recorded immune exposure for donors.

V gave up 5 bases and J gave up 8 bases; unmatched junction bases: 8. In germline, CDR1 is MNHEY, CDR2 SVGAGI. This CDR3 region has 14 residues. The primer mix had 60 Vbeta and 13 Jbeta primers. As processed by the authors: In a later analysis, 70 million to 80 million unique TCR beta chains included roughly 11 million shared by two or more donors. Some clones are missing from TCRdb's copy, which holds only in-frame ones; the method was immunoSEQ multiplex PCR. D and trimming come from the DNA, and the V and J calls and clone size come from that table. Its table lists 130,000 to 150,000 clones. Sequencing used PBMCs. This rearrangement joins TRBV6-5 to TRBJ1-4; TRBD1 agrees at 7 bases. This receptor was taken from a male donor in good health and CMV-seronegative. The CDR3 loop reads CASSTAGGREKLFF. The DNA for the CDR3 is TGTGCCAGCAGTACGGCAGGGGGGAGGGAAAAACTGTTTTTT.